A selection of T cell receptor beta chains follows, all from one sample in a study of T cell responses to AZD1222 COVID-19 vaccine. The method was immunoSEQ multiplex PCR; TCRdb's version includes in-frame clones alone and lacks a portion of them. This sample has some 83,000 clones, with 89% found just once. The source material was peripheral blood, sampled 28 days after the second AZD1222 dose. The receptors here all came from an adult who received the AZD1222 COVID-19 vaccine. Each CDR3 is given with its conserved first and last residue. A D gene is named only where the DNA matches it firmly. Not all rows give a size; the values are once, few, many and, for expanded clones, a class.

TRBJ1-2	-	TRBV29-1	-	TGCAGCGCCGGGACGGGGGGCTACACCTTC	CSAGTGGYTF
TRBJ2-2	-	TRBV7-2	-	TGTGCCAGCAGGTCCGCAGGGTATTACACCGGGGAGCTGTTTTTT	CASRSAGYYTGELFF
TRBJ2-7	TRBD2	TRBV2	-	TGTGCCAGCAGTCCCCTAGCGGGGTCCACCTACGAGCAGTACTTC	CASSPLAGSTYEQYF
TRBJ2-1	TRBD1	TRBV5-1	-	TGCGCCAGCAGCTCCAATACCGGGACAGCCCACAATGAGCAGTTCTTC	CASSSNTGTAHNEQFF
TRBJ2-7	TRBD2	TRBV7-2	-	TGTGCCAGCAGTTCTGGACTAGGATACTACGAGCAGTACTTC	CASSSGLGYYEQYF
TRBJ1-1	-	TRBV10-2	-	TGCGCCAGCAGTTTCGGGCGAAACACTGAAGCTTTCTTT	CASSFGRNTEAFF
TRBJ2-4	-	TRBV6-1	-	TGTGCCAGCAGTGAAGCGCTACGGGGGCAGTACTTC	CASSEALRGQYF
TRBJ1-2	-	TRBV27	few	TGTGCCAGCAGTTTATCTACACGGAACTATGGCTACACCTTC	CASSLSTRNYGYTF
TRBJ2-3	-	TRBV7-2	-	TGTGCCAGCAGCGGGGGTTTTAGCACAGATACGCAGTATTTT	CASSGGFSTDTQYF
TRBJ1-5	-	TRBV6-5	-	TGTGCCAGCAGTTTGGACCGCTCCAATCAGCCCCAGCATTTT	CASSLDRSNQPQHF
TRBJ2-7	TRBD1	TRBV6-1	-	TGTGCCAGCAGTGAGTACGGGACAGGCTCCTACGAGCAGTACTTC	CASSEYGTGSYEQYF
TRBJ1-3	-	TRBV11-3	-	TGTGCCAGCAGCTTAAACCAAGGAAACACCATATATTTT	CASSLNQGNTIYF
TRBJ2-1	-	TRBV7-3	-	TGTGCCAGCAGCCCTGGACACAACTCCTACAATGAGCAGTTCTTC	CASSPGHNSYNEQFF
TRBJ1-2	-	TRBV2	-	TGTGCCAGCATCCAACAGGGAGGCTATGGCTACACCTTC	CASIQQGGYGYTF
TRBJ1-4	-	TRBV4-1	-	TGCGCCAGCAGCCAAGTGGATGTGGGTGAAAAACTGTTTTTT	CASSQVDVGEKLFF
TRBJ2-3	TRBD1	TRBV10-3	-	TGTGCCGCCCAAGGAAGGGGGCGTCCAGATACGCAGTATTTT	CAAQGRGRPDTQYF
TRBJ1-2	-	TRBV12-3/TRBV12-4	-	TGTGCCAGCAGTACCGAGTTGGGCTACACCTTC	CASSTELGYTF
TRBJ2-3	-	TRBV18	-	TGTGCCAGCTCACCATACGGGGGTGGCACAGATACGCAGTATTTT	CASSPYGGGTDTQYF
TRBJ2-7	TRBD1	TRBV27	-	TGTGCCAGCCGGCCAGGGGGATCCTACGAGCAGTACTTC	CASRPGGSYEQYF
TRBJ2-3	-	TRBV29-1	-	TGCAGCGTTGGGGACTTCCTCTCCACAGATACGCAGTATTTT	CSVGDFLSTDTQYF
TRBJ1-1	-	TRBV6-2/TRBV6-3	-	TGTGCCAGCAGTTATGCTGACCTTTACAGGGTTGGAGAGATATTGAACACTGAAGCTTTCTTT	CASSYADLYRVGEILNTEAFF
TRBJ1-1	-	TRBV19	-	TGTGCCAGTAGTCCAACTAAACTTGAAGCTTTCTTT	CASSPTKLEAFF
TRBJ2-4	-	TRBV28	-	TGTGCGGTACAGGGAGAAAACATTCAGTACTTC	CAVQGENIQYF